This entry features one T cell receptor (beta chain) sequence. Its target is not known. CDR1 is SGHDT, CDR2 YYEEEE, per germline. V lost 3 bases to trimming and J lost 4 bases; unmatched junction nucleotides: 6. CDR3 length equals 18 residues. The data derive from a study of cytomegalovirus exposure and HLA in healthy donors. The study's findings and limits: Later analysis identified a missense DCLRE1C variant that was linked to TCR beta V- and J-gene trimming. CMV serostatus stood as the only immune exposure information on hand. There were about 160 TCR beta chains listed as cytomegalovirus-associated.

PCR primers comprised 60 Vbeta and 13 Jbeta primers. Sequenced by immunoSEQ multiplex PCR; TCRdb stores in-frame clones only, minus some. Of under 200,000 clones listed, over 75% are singletons. The sample comprised PBMCs. The chain has TRBV5-6 and TRBJ2-2; TRBD2 matches 16 bases. This clonotype was sampled from a woman aged 50 to 65 in good health and CMV-seronegative. This CDR3 reads CASSWGLAGGLGTGELFF. The CDR3, as DNA: TGTGCCAGCAGCTGGGGACTAGCGGGGGGGCTGGGCACCGGGGAGCTGTTTTTT.